This TCR beta chain appears in the sequencing data of a study of beta chain features in type 1 diabetes. Study-wide results and limits: For Type 1 diabetes patients, all four CD4+ subsets carried TCRB CDR3s that were moderately but significantly shorter.

The CDR3 length is 15 residues. Germline loops: CDR1 MNHNY, CDR2 SVGAGI (reference sequence). V lost 7 bases, J lost 0 bases, and 15 bases lay in between. The sequenced template was cDNA made from the entire isolated RNA. The repertoire was sequenced with immunoSEQ multiplex PCR; TCRdb's copy has only in-frame clones and lacks some. The profile shows around 140,000 clones, 7.5% to 9.5% of them singletons. The sample holds one count of this clone. Its antigen is as yet unknown. The V call is TRBV6-6, the J call TRBJ1-1; a weak D match, TRBD1 (6 bases). The sequence derives from a man younger than 40 with type 1 diabetes. The sample comprised central memory CD4+ T cells from blood. The CDR3 sequence is CASTRGGIMNTEAFF. Written as DNA, the CDR3 is TGTGCCAGCACTAGGGGGGGGATCATGAACACTGAAGCTTTCTTT.